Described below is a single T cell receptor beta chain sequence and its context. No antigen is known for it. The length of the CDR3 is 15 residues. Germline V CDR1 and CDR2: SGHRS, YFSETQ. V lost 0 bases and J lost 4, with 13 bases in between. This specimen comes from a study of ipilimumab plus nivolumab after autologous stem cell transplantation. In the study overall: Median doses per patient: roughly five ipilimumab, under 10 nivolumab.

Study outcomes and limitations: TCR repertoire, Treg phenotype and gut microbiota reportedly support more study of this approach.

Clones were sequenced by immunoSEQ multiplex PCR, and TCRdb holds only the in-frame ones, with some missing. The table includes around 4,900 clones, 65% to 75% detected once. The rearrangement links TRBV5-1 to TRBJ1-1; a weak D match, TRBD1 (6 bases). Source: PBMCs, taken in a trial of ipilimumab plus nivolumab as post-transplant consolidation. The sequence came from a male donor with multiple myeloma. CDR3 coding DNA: TGCGCCAGCAGCTTGGAGGGGGGGCTTGGCACTGAAGCTTTCTTT. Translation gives CASSLEGGLGTEAFF.